Each of the 6 T cell receptor beta chains below was sequenced from the same sample in a study of shared clonotypes between healthy human individuals. The data were produced by immunoSEQ multiplex PCR, yet TCRdb's version contains in-frame clones alone and is incomplete. The profile shows roughly 2.5 million clones, around nine tenths of them singletons. Input material: naive CD4+ T cells sorted from blood. Subset of the sample: CD45RA+ positively selected. These receptors originate from a man aged 18 to 29 in good health.

V usage is TRBV7-9 and J usage is TRBJ1-1; tentatively, D is TRBD1 (5 bases). Trimming took 7 bases from V and 4 from J, leaving 16 bases between them. The CDR3 consists of 14 residues. In germline, CDR1 is SEHNR, CDR2 FQNEAQ (reference sequence). The CDR3 region is CASNTGGVSTEAFF. CDR3 DNA sequence: TGTGCCAGCAATACTGGAGGGGTAAGCACTGAAGCTTTCTTT.

This clone was seen a few times. The chain joins TRBV15 to TRBJ2-2; D gene ambiguous. V was shortened by 1 base and J by 3 bases, with 9 bases between the two germline ends. CDR1 LNHNV and CDR2 YYDKDF come from the germline V gene (reference sequence). The CDR3 is 15 residues long. The CDR3 nucleotides are TGTGCCACCAGCAGAGCCTATCTAGACACCGGGGAGCTGTTTTTT. Its translation is CATSRAYLDTGELFF.

The V call is TRBV5-6, the J call TRBJ1-3; maybe TRBD1 (5 bases). The CDR3 has 15 residues. The germline V and J ends were trimmed by 0 bases and 3 bases, with 10 bases remaining between them. Per germline, CDR1 SGHDT and CDR2 YYEEEE. The chain's CDR3 is CASSLALGDGNTIYF. The CDR3 nucleotides read TGTGCCAGCAGCTTGGCCCTAGGGGATGGAAACACCATATATTTT.

V is TRBV6-5 and J is TRBJ2-4; D may be TRBD2 (5 bases). V lost 5 bases to trimming and J lost 6 bases, with 11 bases between them. This CDR3 contains 13 residues. Germline CDR1 reads MNHEY; CDR2 reads SVGAGI. The CDR3 sequence: CASSRGEGNIQYF. In DNA form, the CDR3 reads TGTGCCAGCAGTCGGGGAGAGGGAAACATTCAGTACTTC.

This clone was counted a single time. CDR3 protein: CASSYSGLAGVGQYF. CDR3 DNA: TGTGCCAGCAGTTACTCGGGACTAGCGGGAGTCGGGCAGTACTTC. The chain recombines TRBV6-6 with TRBJ2-7, with 14 bases identical to TRBD2. Trimming took 0 bases from V and 9 from J; bases not matched to a gene: 4. Per germline, CDR1 MNHNY and CDR2 SVGAGI (reference sequence). CDR3 length equals 15 residues.

The chain links TRBV19 to TRBJ2-5; D is possibly TRBD1 or TRBD2 (6 bases each). Germline values: CDR1 LNHDA, CDR2 SQIVND (reference sequence). Trimming took 8 bases from V and 7 from J, leaving 17 bases between them. The CDR3 sequence is 13 residues long. The CDR3 bases are TGTGCCAGTTCGGGGGCGGGGTTCGGGACCCAGTACTTC. As protein: CASSGAGFGTQYF.